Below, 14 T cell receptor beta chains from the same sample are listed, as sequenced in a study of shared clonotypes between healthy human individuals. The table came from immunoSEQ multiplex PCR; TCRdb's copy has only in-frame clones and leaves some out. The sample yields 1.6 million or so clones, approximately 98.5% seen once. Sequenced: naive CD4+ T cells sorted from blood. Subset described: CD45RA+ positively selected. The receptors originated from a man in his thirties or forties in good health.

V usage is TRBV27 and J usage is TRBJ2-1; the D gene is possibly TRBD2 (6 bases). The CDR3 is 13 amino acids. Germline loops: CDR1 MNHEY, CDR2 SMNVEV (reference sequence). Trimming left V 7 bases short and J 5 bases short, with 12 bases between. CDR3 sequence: CASTGRVNNEQFF. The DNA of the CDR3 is TGTGCCAGCACCGGGAGAGTCAACAATGAGCAGTTCTTC.

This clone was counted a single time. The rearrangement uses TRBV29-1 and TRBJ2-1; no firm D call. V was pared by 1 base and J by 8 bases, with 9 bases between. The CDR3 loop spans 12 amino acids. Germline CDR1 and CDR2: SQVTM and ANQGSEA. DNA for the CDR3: TGCAGCGTTGAAGCGAGCCGTGATGAGCAGTTCTTC. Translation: CSVEASRDEQFF.

CDR3 DNA: TGTGCCAGCAGCGTAGCCTCCGGTGAGCCCCAGCATTTT. It specifies CASSVASGEPQHF. J is TRBJ1-5 and V is TRBV9; D is unresolved. The CDR3 has 13 residues. CDR1 is SGDLS and CDR2 is YYNGEE in the germline V gene. Trimming pared 0 bases from V and 8 bases from J, leaving 9 bases between.

The DNA for the CDR3 is TGTGCCAGCAGTCTATCAGGGTCGGGGGATGAAAAACTGTTTTTT. It specifies CASSLSGSGDEKLFF. The rearrangement uses TRBV25-1 and TRBJ1-4, with a tentative D call TRBD1 (5 bases). This CDR3 has 15 residues. The germline CDR1 and CDR2 sequences are MGHDK and SYGVNS. V was clipped by 5 bases and J by 6 bases, with 16 bases between them.

CDR3 protein: CASSLAVQTNTGELFF. CDR3 DNA: TGTGCCAGCAGCTTAGCAGTGCAGACGAACACCGGGGAGCTGTTTTTT. This chain joins TRBV13 and TRBJ2-2; D remains ambiguous. CDR1 and CDR2 (germline): PRHDT, FYEKMQ (reference sequence). The CDR3 spans 16 residues. V lost 1 base and J 0 bases, leaving 9 bases between the germline ends.

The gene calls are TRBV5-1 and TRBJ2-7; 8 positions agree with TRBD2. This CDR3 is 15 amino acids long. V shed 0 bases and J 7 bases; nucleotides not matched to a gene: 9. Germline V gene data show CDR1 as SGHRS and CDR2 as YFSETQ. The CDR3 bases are TGCGCCAGCAGCTTGGCTAGCGGGTCGCCGGGGGAGCAGTACTTC. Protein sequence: CASSLASGSPGEQYF.

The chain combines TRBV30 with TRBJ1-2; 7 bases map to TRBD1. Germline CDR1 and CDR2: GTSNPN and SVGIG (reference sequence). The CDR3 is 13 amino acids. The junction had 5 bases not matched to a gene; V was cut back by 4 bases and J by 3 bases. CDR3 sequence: CAWTPGTDYGYTF. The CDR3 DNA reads TGTGCCTGGACCCCTGGGACAGACTATGGCTACACCTTC.

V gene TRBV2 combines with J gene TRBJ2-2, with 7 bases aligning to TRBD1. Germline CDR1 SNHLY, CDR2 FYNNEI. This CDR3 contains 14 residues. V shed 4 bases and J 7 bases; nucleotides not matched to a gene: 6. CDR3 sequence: CASSVTGFFGELFF. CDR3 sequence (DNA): TGTGCCAGCAGTGTGACAGGGTTTTTCGGGGAGCTGTTTTTT.

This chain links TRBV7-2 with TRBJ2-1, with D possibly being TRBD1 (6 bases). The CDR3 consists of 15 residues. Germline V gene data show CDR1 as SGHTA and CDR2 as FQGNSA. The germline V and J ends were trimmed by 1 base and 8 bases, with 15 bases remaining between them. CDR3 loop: CASSLEFGGGYEQFF. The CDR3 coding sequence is TGTGCCAGCAGCTTAGAGTTTGGGGGCGGGTATGAGCAGTTCTTC.

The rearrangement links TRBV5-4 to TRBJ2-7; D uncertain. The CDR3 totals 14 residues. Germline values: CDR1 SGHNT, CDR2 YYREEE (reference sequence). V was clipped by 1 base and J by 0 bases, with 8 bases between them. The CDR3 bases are TGTGCCAGCAGCTTGTTCGGCTACTCCTACGAGCAGTACTTC. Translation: CASSLFGYSYEQYF. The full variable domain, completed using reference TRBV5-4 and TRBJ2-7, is ETGVTQSPTHLIKTRGQQVTLRCSSQSGHNTVSWYQQALGQGPQFIFQYYREEENGRGNFPPRFSGLQFPNYSSELNVNALELDDSALYLCASSLFGYSYEQYFGPGTRLTVT.

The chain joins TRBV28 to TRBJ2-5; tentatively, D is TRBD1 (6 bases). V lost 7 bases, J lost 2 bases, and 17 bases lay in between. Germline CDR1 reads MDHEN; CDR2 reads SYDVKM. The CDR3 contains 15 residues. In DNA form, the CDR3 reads TGTGCCAGCACCTCATTTACAGGGTTACAAGAGACCCAGTACTTC. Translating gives CASTSFTGLQETQYF. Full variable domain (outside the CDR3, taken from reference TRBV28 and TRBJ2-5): DVKVTQSSRYLVKRTGEKVFLECVQDMDHENMFWYRQDPGLGLRLIYFSYDVKMKEKGDIPEGYSVSREKKERFSLILESASTNQTSMYLCASTSFTGLQETQYFGPGTRLLVL.

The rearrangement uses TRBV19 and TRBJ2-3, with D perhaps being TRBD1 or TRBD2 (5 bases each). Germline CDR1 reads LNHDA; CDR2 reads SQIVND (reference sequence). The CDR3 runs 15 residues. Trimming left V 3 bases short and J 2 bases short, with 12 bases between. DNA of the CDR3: TGTGCCAGTAGTATTGGGGGAATAGCCACAGATACGCAGTATTTT. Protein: CASSIGGIATDTQYF.

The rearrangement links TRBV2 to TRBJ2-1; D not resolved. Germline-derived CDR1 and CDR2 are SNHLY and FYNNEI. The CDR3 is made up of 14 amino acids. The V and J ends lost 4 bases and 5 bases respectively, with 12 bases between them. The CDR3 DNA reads TGTGCCAGCAGTGCACGGACGGGTAACAATGAGCAGTTCTTC. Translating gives CASSARTGNNEQFF.

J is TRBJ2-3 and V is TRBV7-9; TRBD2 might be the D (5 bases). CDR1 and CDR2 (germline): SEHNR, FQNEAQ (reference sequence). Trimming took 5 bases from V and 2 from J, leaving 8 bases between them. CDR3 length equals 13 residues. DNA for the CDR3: TGTGCCAGCAGCGTCCGGGACACAGATACGCAGTATTTT. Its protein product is CASSVRDTDTQYF.